This TCR beta chain was recovered during a study of T-cell memory formation after mild COVID-19 (dated by TCRdb to about 2021). Notes on the research overall: Most TCR sequence clusters were specific to one of the two donors. The cohort was made up of two young adult volunteers, one female and one male, who were previously healthy. Longitudinal TCRalpha and TCRbeta repertoire sequencing tracked T-cell clones expanding and contracting after mild COVID-19 in a couple of donors.

Ficoll-Paque density gradient centrifugation was used to isolate PBMCs. Broad study findings and their caveats: Some responding clones were detected in pre-infection memory, suggesting pre-existing cross-reactive memory T cells joined the SARS-CoV-2 response. Contracting CD4+ clones were located mainly in the CM and EM memory subsets, whereas CD8+ clones were found to be enriched in EMRA. Only two mild cases were covered in the study, and larger cohorts including severe cases with pre-infection samples were considered necessary. Whether the second-wave clones peaking on day 37 were SARS-CoV-2 specific was not confirmed. Clones contracting from day 15 to 85 had balanced CD4/CD8 phenotypes, while a second wave expanding from day 15 to 37 was biased towards CD4+.

Concerning this clonotype itself: What antigen it recognizes has not been identified. No per-base quality is available; no much larger clone lies one base away.

The instrument given in TCRdb is Illumina NovaSeq 6000. TCRalpha and TCRbeta cDNA libraries were constructed by 5'RACE with constant-segment primers, with sample barcodes and unique molecular identifiers being introduced. Trizol reagent was used to extract RNA from every sample. Libraries were amplified in two PCR steps, with a second sample barcode and Illumina TruSeq adapters added in the second step. Sequencing of the libraries was done on an Illumina NovaSeq, producing 2 x 150 bp paired-end reads. The authors' analysis ran thus. Reads were demultiplexed and collapsed into UMI-guided consensus sequences with migec v1.2.7. Using mixcr v2.1.11, the UMI consensuses were aligned to TRA and TRB V and J templates and assembled into clonotypes. Clonotypes were classified as expanded or contracted when called significant by both edgeR and NoisET, with noise models trained on biological replicates. For edgeR calls, the cutoffs were a false discovery rate-adjusted p below 0.01 and a log2 fold-change threshold of 1. As an exploratory analysis of dynamics, max-normalized trajectories of the 1000 most abundant clonotypes were examined with PCA combined with hierarchical clustering. Separately sequenced CD4+ and CD8+ repertoires were used to assign the CD4 or CD8 phenotype of responding clones. TCRdb ran its own pipeline on the public reads, namely fastp trimming at Q25 and MiXCR clone calling, and kept in-frame beta chains. Rows with one shared CDR3 protein collapse into an entry with the most common genes and DNA. The V and J calls were not made by the authors but by TCRdb's processing. Recorded for this sample are approximately 98,000 distinct CDR3 sequences; 15% to 20% of them occurred a single time. The leading ten clones occupy approximately 5.5% of the sample.

The CDR1 and CDR2 encoded by the germline V gene (reference sequence) are DFQATT and SNEGSKA. A distance of 10 bases separates the germline ends of V and J, which lose 3 bases and 7 bases respectively. Counted from cysteine to phenylalanine, this CDR3 has 13 amino acids. The CDR3 DNA has 39 bases and is translated from base 1. Sequenced input: PBMCs or a T cell subset sorted from them (not recorded which). The chain links TRBV20-1 with TRBJ1-6, with the D gene call left open. This sequence was found in a young man who had mild COVID-19 (a few samples of this study predate the infection). The sample titles of this study are shuffled in the database, so cell type and time point are left out; the donor was told from shared clones. In nucleotide form, the sequence is TGCAGTGCTAGGGGGTCGGGGAATTCACCCCTCCACTTT. Translated, it gives CSARGSGNSPLHF.